These 20 T cell receptor beta chains share one sample of origin, sequenced in a study of T cells in women clearing cervical HPV infection. Clones were read by immunoSEQ multiplex PCR, and TCRdb kept only the in-frame ones, dropping some. Its listing shows approximately 20,000 clones. Specimen: blood buffy coat. These receptor sequences come from a woman aged 18 to 75 with a cervical HPV16 infection that either progressed to CIN3+ or cleared (not recorded which).

As regards this clone: The read is 3 residues too short to cover the CDR3 end, so that end is filled in from the germline J gene. The J gene is TRBJ1-2, the V gene TRBV6-4, with D possibly being TRBD1 (5 bases). V dropped 5 bases and J dropped 4 bases, with 11 bases sitting between them. The CDR3 extends over 13 amino acids. CDR1 MRHNA and CDR2 SNTAGT come from the germline V gene. This chain's CDR3 is CASSPTGLYGYTF. The CDR3 DNA, read in part, is TGTGCCAGCAGTCCTACAGGTCTCTATGGC.

A note on this clone: The CDR3 extends 3 residues past the end of the read, so its final part is completed from the germline J gene. This rearrangement joins TRBV9 to TRBJ2-3; 9 bases match TRBD2. CDR1 and CDR2 (germline): SGDLS, YYNGEE. V was pared by 1 base and J by 1 base, with 4 bases of the junction left unmatched. This CDR3 is 16 amino acids long. CDR3 sequence reads: CASSVSLAGGTDTQYF. Partial CDR3 DNA: TGTGCCAGCAGCGTAAGTTTAGCGGGGGGCACAGATACG.

About this clone: The CDR3 end lies 3 residues beyond the end of the read and is filled in from the germline J gene. The chain links TRBV4-2 to TRBJ2-3; 9 bases match TRBD2. This CDR3 is 17 amino acids long. CDR1 is LGHNA and CDR2 is YNFKEQ in the germline V gene. With V trimmed by 3 bases and J by 0 bases, 7 bases remained unmatched. Incomplete CDR3 DNA: TGTGCCAGCAGCCATGGCGCGGGGGGGCCGAGCACAGATACG. It encodes CASSHGAGGPSTDT. Given in full, the CDR3 is CASSHGAGGPSTDTQYF.

As regards this clone: The observed sequence ends 3 residues before the CDR3 terminus, with the missing tail filled in from the germline J gene. The chain employs TRBV7-9 and TRBJ2-7; 9 positions match TRBD1. CDR3 length: 14 amino acids. J lost 5 bases, V lost 3 bases, and 5 bases had no gene match. Germline V gives CDR1 SEHNR, CDR2 FQNEAQ (reference sequence). The DNA read from the CDR3 is TGTGCCAGCAGCTTGGGACAGGGAAGGAACGAG. Translating gives CASSLGQGRNE. Given in full, the CDR3 is CASSLGQGRNEQYF.

Turning to this clone: The read falls 3 residues short of the CDR3 end, and the missing part is taken from the germline J gene. V is TRBV12-3 or TRBV12-4 and J is TRBJ1-4, with 8 bases lining up with TRBD1. This CDR3 is built from 14 residues. V trimming: 3 bases; J trimming: 7 bases; junction bases outside the gene matches: 4. CDR3 bases read: TGTGCCAGCAGTTTTCAGGGGGCCGGTGAAAAA. Translated: CASSFQGAGEK. The entire CDR3 protein reads CASSFQGAGEKLFF.

With respect to this clone: The read ends 3 residues early relative to the CDR3; the germline J gene fills the gap. V gene TRBV19 combines with J gene TRBJ2-7; TRBD1 is a possible D gene (6 bases). Germline values: CDR1 LNHDA, CDR2 SQIVND (reference sequence). This CDR3 region has 13 residues. The V end lost 6 bases, the J end lost 0 bases, and 9 bases lay between the germline ends. The CDR3 is CASRGRGSYEQYF. CDR3 DNA, as far as it was read: TGTGCCAGTAGGGGCAGGGGCTCCTACGAG.

The CDR3: CSVEDRAFSSYEQYF. The CDR3 DNA, read in part, is TGCAGCGTTGAAGACAGAGCGTTCAGCTCCTACGAG. The rearrangement joins TRBV29-1 to TRBJ2-7; no clear D gene. The CDR3 is cut off 3 residues early in the read; its end comes from the germline J gene. Deletions cut 0 bases from V and 0 bases from J, with 12 bases between. Germline-derived CDR1 and CDR2 are SQVTM and ANQGSEA. The CDR3 runs to 15 residues.

Regarding this clone: Read coverage stops 3 residues before the CDR3 terminus; the germline J gene supplies the remainder. The V and J genes are TRBV5-1 and TRBJ1-2; TRBD1 aligns across 7 bases. Germline CDR1 and CDR2: SGHRS and YFSETQ. CDR3 length equals 15 residues. Trimming removed 1 base from V and 5 bases from J; junction bases left unmatched: 8. CDR3 bases read: TGCGCCAGCAGCTTGTCCGAACAGGGGATATATGGC. This translates into CASSLSEQGIYG. The CDR3 reads in full as CASSLSEQGIYGYTF.

Remarks on this clone: Read data end 3 residues before the CDR3 end; the end is taken from the germline J gene. The rearrangement links TRBV20-1 to TRBJ1-5; D not resolved. CDR1 and CDR2 from the germline V gene are DFQATT and SNEGSKA (reference sequence). Between the trimmed V and J ends, which lost 0 bases and 4 bases, there was a span of 7 bases. The CDR3 has 13 amino acids. CDR3 in amino acids: CSARDRGNQPQHF. The DNA read from the CDR3 is TGCAGTGCTAGAGATCGCGGGAATCAGCCC.

With regard to this clone: The read gets to within 3 residues of the CDR3 end, and the germline J gene fills in the rest. J is TRBJ2-7 and V is TRBV6-1; unclear D gene. CDR3 size: 15 residues. V lost 3 bases to trimming and J lost 3 bases, with 15 bases between them. Germline values: CDR1 MNHNS, CDR2 SASEGT. The CDR3 sequence: CASSEVPGVYYEQYF. The CDR3 bases that were read are TGTGCCAGCAGTGAGGTGCCAGGAGTATACTACGAG.

Details on this clone: The read ends 3 residues early relative to the CDR3; the germline J gene fills the gap. V usage is TRBV20-1 and J usage is TRBJ1-4; 9 nucleotides match TRBD1. CDR1 is DFQATT, CDR2 SNEGSKA, per germline (reference sequence). V dropped 6 bases and J dropped 7; count of bases not matched to a gene: 6. The CDR3 runs to 13 residues. The CDR3 loop is CSANTGGFEKLFF. The sequenced CDR3 bases are TGCAGTGCAAATACAGGGGGCTTTGAAAAA.

Of note for this clone: The CDR3 is cut off 3 residues early in the read; its end comes from the germline J gene. The chain joins TRBV7-6 to TRBJ2-1; 10 bases are a match to TRBD2. CDR3 size: 15 residues. Losses at the gene ends were 5 bases for V and 3 bases for J; bases not matched to a gene: 4. Looked up from germline, CDR1 is SGHVS and CDR2 is FNYEAQ. CDR3 bases read: TGTGCCAGCAGCAGTCTAGCGGGGGACTACAATGAG. The encoded protein is CASSSLAGDYNE. The CDR3 reads in full as CASSSLAGDYNEQFF.

The sequenced part of the CDR3 DNA is TGTGCCAGCAGCCCAGTCGACAGGGATGGC. Translation gives CASSPVDRDG. The entire CDR3 protein reads CASSPVDRDGYTF. This rearrangement joins TRBV5-6 to TRBJ1-2; 7 positions agree with TRBD1. Coverage ceases 3 residues before the CDR3 finishes, and the germline J gene fills in the end. From germline, CDR1 is SGHDT and CDR2 YYEEEE. The CDR3 sequence is 13 residues long. The J segment lost 6 bases and the V segment lost 4 bases, leaving 6 bases of the junction unmatched.

The covered CDR3 bases are TGTGCCTGGAAGGGCGCGACTGAA. Its protein product is CAWKGATE. The CDR3 reads in full as CAWKGATEAFF. The chain is built from TRBV30 and TRBJ1-1; D call uncertain. The read is 3 residues too short to cover the CDR3 end, so that end is filled in from the germline J gene. CDR3 length: 11 residues. V dropped 4 bases and J dropped 5 bases, with 8 bases sitting between them. The germline gives CDR1 GTSNPN, CDR2 SVGIG (reference sequence).

Comment on this clone: The read gets to within 3 residues of the CDR3 end, and the germline J gene fills in the rest. The rearrangement links TRBV5-4 to TRBJ2-1; D possibly corresponds to TRBD2 (6 bases). The CDR3 length is 15 residues. The V gene's germline CDR1 is SGHNT and CDR2 YYREEE (reference sequence). The ends were cut back, 2 bases at V and 7 bases at J, with 16 bases in the middle. CDR3 DNA (partial): TGTGCCAGCAGCTTTAAGTCCGGGGGTGGGAATGAG. It specifies CASSFKSGGGNE. In full, the CDR3 is CASSFKSGGGNEQFF.

Concerning this clone itself: The observed sequence ends 3 residues before the CDR3 terminus, with the missing tail filled in from the germline J gene. V gene TRBV7-9 combines with J gene TRBJ1-6, with D uncertain. Germline V gene lookup returns CDR1 SEHNR and CDR2 FQNEAQ (reference sequence). The CDR3 extends over 15 amino acids. V lost 5 bases and J lost 4, with 12 bases in between. Incomplete CDR3 DNA: TGTGCCAGCAGCGCGCGCCGAGGGTATAATTCACCC. Protein product: CASSARRGYNSP. The CDR3, in full, reads CASSARRGYNSPLHF. Variable domain in full (rest from reference TRBV7-9 and TRBJ1-6): DTGVSQNPRHKITKRGQNVTFRCDPISEHNRLYWYRQTLGQGPEFLTYFQNEAQLEKSRLLSDRFSAERPKGSFSTLEIQRTEQGDSAMYLCASSARRGYNSPLHFGNGTRLTVT.

Worth noting for this clone: Read coverage stops 3 residues before the CDR3 terminus; the germline J gene supplies the remainder. V usage is TRBV7-6 and J usage is TRBJ1-3, with D uncertain. CDR1 and CDR2 (germline): SGHVS, FNYEAQ. The CDR3 extends over 14 amino acids. Trimming took 5 bases from V and 0 from J, leaving 8 bases between them. The CDR3 DNA, read in part, is TGTGCCAGCAGCCCGAACTACTCTGGAAACACC. It translates to CASSPNYSGNT. The entire CDR3 sequence reads CASSPNYSGNTIYF.

Turning to this clone: The CDR3 end falls 3 residues outside the read, so it is completed with the germline J gene. V gene TRBV2 combines with J gene TRBJ1-1; D perhaps matches TRBD1 (5 bases). V was trimmed by 4 bases and J by 1 base, leaving 19 bases between them. CDR1 is SNHLY and CDR2 is FYNNEI in the germline V gene. The CDR3 runs to 17 residues. Incomplete CDR3 DNA: TGTGCCAGCAGTGTGTCACTGAAAGACAGCAAGAACACTGAA. It yields the protein CASSVSLKDSKNTE. The entire CDR3 sequence reads CASSVSLKDSKNTEAFF. Filled out from reference TRBV2 and TRBJ1-1, the complete variable domain reads EPEVTQTPSHQVTQMGQEVILRCVPISNHLYFYWYRQILGQKVEFLVSFYNNEISEKSEIFDDQFSVERPDGSNFTLKIRSTKLEDSAMYFCASSVSLKDSKNTEAFFGQGTRLTVV.

About this clone: Sequence at one end of the junction differs from germline and may be a read error. The read falls 3 residues short of the CDR3 end, and the missing part is taken from the germline J gene. This chain connects TRBV4-2 to TRBJ1-2; TRBD1 agrees at 8 bases. The CDR3 spans 15 residues. Germline V lookup: CDR1 LGHNA, CDR2 YNFKEQ. The CDR3 here is CASSHSGTGNYGYTF. Incomplete CDR3 DNA: TGCGCCAGCAGCCATTCCGGGACAGGCAACTATGGC.

To note about this clone: The read is 3 residues too short to cover the CDR3 end, so that end is filled in from the germline J gene. The V gene is TRBV6-2 or TRBV6-3, the J gene TRBJ1-2; the D gene is possibly TRBD1 (6 bases). Germline loops: CDR1 MNHEY, CDR2 SVGEGT. The CDR3 runs to 16 residues. The V end was cut by 6 bases, the J end by 4 bases, with 21 bases between. The CDR3 loop is CASRGNRVSDSYGYTF. The CDR3 bases that were read are TGTGCCAGCAGGGGAAACAGGGTTTCAGATAGCTATGGC.